The next 32 T cell receptor beta chains were all read from a single sample in a study of T cells after posttransplantation cyclophosphamide. Here immunoSEQ multiplex PCR was the method, and the copy in TCRdb shows in-frame clones only, minus some. In the table there are about 4,000 clones, around 70% of which are singletons. A marrow graft followed busulfan-fludarabine conditioning, with cyclophosphamide on days +3 and +4. The source was CD8+ T cells sorted from PBMCs, collected 950 to 1,200 days after allogeneic stem cell transplant with posttransplant cyclophosphamide. The receptors derive from a female patient in her forties or fifties who received an allogeneic stem cell transplant from a related donor, was CMV-positive, and had no GVHD. The graft donor may have given rise to some T cells.

The J gene is TRBJ2-5, the V gene TRBV19; the match to TRBD1 covers 11 bases. Germline CDR1 LNHDA, CDR2 SQIVND (reference sequence). V was pared by 3 bases and J by 6 bases, with 3 bases of the junction left unmatched. This CDR3 contains 14 residues. The CDR3 nucleotides read TGTGCCAGTAGTATCGGGACAGGGGGAAAGACCCAGTACTTC. This codes for CASSIGTGGKTQYF.

The rearrangement joins TRBV5-1 to TRBJ1-1, with 12 bases fitting TRBD1. The V gene end was trimmed by 3 bases and the J gene end by 7 bases; junction bases not matched to a gene: 4. CDR3 length equals 14 residues. Germline loops: CDR1 SGHRS, CDR2 YFSETQ. CDR3 coding DNA: TGCGCCAGCAGCTCCGGGACAGGGGGCCTTGAAGCTTTCTTT. Translating gives CASSSGTGGLEAFF.

Comments on this clone: Other DNA sequences in the sample encode the same CDR3. The chain recombines TRBV9 with TRBJ2-7; a weak D match, TRBD1 (6 bases). V was pared by 7 bases and J by 2 bases, with 19 bases between. The V gene's germline CDR1 is SGDLS and CDR2 YYNGEE. The CDR3 consists of 15 residues. This CDR3 reads CASCFKQGTAYEQYF. In nucleotides, the CDR3 is TGTGCCAGCTGTTTCAAGCAGGGGACGGCCTACGAGCAGTACTTC.

V and J are TRBV27 and TRBJ2-7; TRBD1 might be the D (6 bases). This CDR3 is 15 amino acids long. V was pared by 7 bases and J by 4 bases, with 20 bases between. Germline assignment: CDR1 MNHEY and CDR2 SMNVEV (reference sequence). CDR3 in amino acids: CASTLRLDRNYEQYF. As DNA, the CDR3 is TGTGCCAGCACCCTTAGACTCGACAGGAATTACGAGCAGTACTTC.

There are a few counts of this clone. With a far larger clone one base away, a read error is the likely cause. The rearrangement links TRBV13 to TRBJ1-2, with 10 bases lining up with TRBD1. CDR3 length: 15 residues. The germline V gene has CDR1 PRHDT and CDR2 FYEKMQ (reference sequence). V trimming: 3 bases; J trimming: 8 bases; junction bases outside the gene matches: 9. CDR3 DNA: TGTGCCAGCAGCTTGGGGGACGACAGGGGGCAAGGCTACACCTTC. Protein sequence: CASSLGDDRGQGYTF.

V usage is TRBV27 and J usage is TRBJ2-1; 11 nucleotides agree with TRBD2. Germline trimming cut 9 bases from V and 4 bases from J; bases unmatched to any gene: 5. Germline CDR1 reads MNHEY; CDR2 reads SMNVEV (reference sequence). The CDR3 extends over 14 amino acids. CDR3 nucleotide sequence: TGTGCCAGTACTACTAGCGGGGGTTACAATGAGCAGTTCTTC. This gives the protein CASTTSGGYNEQFF.

In the case of this clone: At the DNA level, this CDR3 is encoded by other sequences in the same sample as well. The genes are TRBV9 and TRBJ2-7; D is perhaps TRBD1 (6 bases). This CDR3 has 15 amino acids. Trimming removed 9 bases at V and 4 bases at J, with 23 bases between. Germline lookup yields CDR1 SGDLS and CDR2 YYNGEE. CDR3 loop: CAIFIKQGTAYEQYF. The DNA of the CDR3 is TGTGCCATTTTTATCAAGCAGGGGACGGCATACGAGCAGTACTTC.

This clone has a handful of counts. Other DNA sequences in this sample translate to the same CDR3. This CDR3 reads CASIFKQGTAYEQYF. As DNA, the CDR3 is TGTGCCAGCATTTTCAAGCAGGGGACGGCATACGAGCAGTACTTC. V and J are TRBV9 and TRBJ2-7; the D gene is possibly TRBD1 (6 bases). The CDR3 covers 15 residues. Germline V lookup: CDR1 SGDLS, CDR2 YYNGEE. Trimming cost V 6 bases and J 4 bases, with 20 bases left between them. Full variable domain (rest looked up from reference TRBV9 and TRBJ2-7): DSGVTQTPKHLITATGQRVTLRCSPRSGDLSVYWYQQSLDQGLQFLIQYYNGEERAKGNILERFSAQQFPDLHSELNLSSLELGDSALYFCASIFKQGTAYEQYFGPGTRLTVT.

Points on this clone: Additional DNA sequences in this sample encode the identical CDR3. CDR3 loop: CASSRGSYNSPLHF. The DNA for the CDR3 is TGTGCCAGCAGTCGGGGGTCCTATAATTCACCCCTCCACTTT. The rearrangement links TRBV28 to TRBJ1-6; D is possibly TRBD1 (5 bases). The CDR3 runs 14 residues. V was cut by 5 bases and J by 1 base, with 6 bases left in between. CDR1 is MDHEN and CDR2 is SYDVKM in the germline V gene.

Details on this clone: In the same sample, other DNA sequences code for this CDR3. The J gene is TRBJ2-7, the V gene TRBV9; 7 bases fit TRBD1. The germline CDR1 and CDR2 sequences are SGDLS and YYNGEE. The CDR3 sequence is 15 residues long. V was clipped by 9 bases and J by 2 bases; unmatched bases: 14. The CDR3 DNA is TGTGCCATCATTTTCAAACAGGGGACGGCCTACGAGCAGTACTTC. This sequence encodes CAIIFKQGTAYEQYF.

Worth noting for this clone: The sample carries other DNA sequences with the same CDR3. The V gene is TRBV9, the J gene TRBJ2-7; perhaps TRBD1 as D (5 bases). The CDR3 spans 15 residues. The germline gives CDR1 SGDLS, CDR2 YYNGEE. Between the trimmed V and J ends, which lost 8 bases and 4 bases, there was a span of 22 bases. CDR3 nucleotide sequence: TGTGCCAGTATCATCAGACAGAGGACGGCATACGAGCAGTACTTC. Protein sequence: CASIIRQRTAYEQYF.

This sequence joins TRBV19 and TRBJ2-7, with 14 positions matching TRBD2. The CDR3 is made up of 17 amino acids. Germline V gene sequence: CDR1 LNHDA, CDR2 SQIVND (reference sequence). The J segment lost 0 bases and the V segment lost 5 bases, leaving 6 bases of the junction unmatched. CDR3 protein: CASSGTSGGHSSYEQYF. The CDR3 DNA reads as TGTGCCAGTAGTGGGACTAGCGGGGGCCATAGCTCCTACGAGCAGTACTTC.

This clone ranks as hyperexpanded. The chain is built from TRBV6-1 and TRBJ2-7, with D perhaps TRBD1 (6 bases). The CDR3 extends over 16 amino acids. The germline V gene has CDR1 MNHNS and CDR2 SASEGT. The ends were cut back, 0 bases at V and 1 base at J, with 13 bases in the middle. DNA for the CDR3: TGTGCCAGCAGTGAAGCGCTACAGGGATTGTCCTACGAGCAGTACTTC. Protein product: CASSEALQGLSYEQYF.

This sequence joins TRBV19 and TRBJ1-2, with 10 bases identical to TRBD1. CDR1 and CDR2 from the germline V gene are LNHDA and SQIVND (reference sequence). The CDR3 loop spans 15 amino acids. Unmatched junction bases numbered 7, after V lost 3 bases and J lost 6 bases. The CDR3 loop is CASSIVGGTGDGYTF. The CDR3 region has the DNA TGTGCCAGTAGTATCGTTGGCGGGACAGGGGATGGCTACACCTTC. The full variable domain, with the rest looked up from reference TRBV19 and TRBJ1-2, is DGGITQSPKYLFRKEGQNVTLSCEQNLNHDAMYWYRQDPGQGLRLIYYSQIVNDFQKGDIAEGYSVSREKKESFPLTVTSAQKNPTAFYLCASSIVGGTGDGYTFGSGTRLTVV.

This clone was found a few times. The same CDR3 arises from other DNA sequences in this sample as well. This sequence joins TRBV9 and TRBJ2-7; the D is unclear. The V end lost 9 bases, the J end lost 4 bases, and 23 bases lay between the germline ends. Germline V gene sequence: CDR1 SGDLS, CDR2 YYNGEE. This CDR3 is built from 15 residues. The CDR3 DNA is TGTGCCATTTGTTTCAAACAGAAGACGGCATACGAGCAGTACTTC. Protein product: CAICFKQKTAYEQYF.

This chain connects TRBV4-1 to TRBJ1-1; no clear D gene. The CDR3 runs to 15 residues. Germline CDR1 MGHRA, CDR2 YSYEKL. The germline V and J ends were trimmed by 4 bases and 3 bases, with 15 bases remaining between them. Here the CDR3 reads CASSRLTIAHTEAFF. CDR3 DNA sequence: TGCGCCAGCAGCCGACTAACTATCGCTCACACTGAAGCTTTCTTT.

V is TRBV19 and J is TRBJ2-2, with 9 nucleotides matching TRBD1. The CDR3 extends over 17 amino acids. The J segment lost 3 bases and the V segment lost 5 bases, leaving 10 bases of the junction unmatched. Germline CDR1 is LNHDA and CDR2 is SQIVND (reference sequence). The CDR3 is CASSPDRGYSDTGELFF. CDR3 nucleotide sequence: TGTGCCAGTAGTCCAGACAGGGGGTATTCAGACACCGGGGAGCTGTTTTTT.

A note on this clone: This sample includes further DNA sequences coding for the same CDR3. V gene TRBV9 combines with J gene TRBJ2-7; TRBD1 is a possible D gene (6 bases). The CDR3 is made up of 15 amino acids. CDR1 and CDR2 (germline): SGDLS, YYNGEE. V shed 10 bases and J shed 4 bases, with 24 bases lying between them. The CDR3, as DNA: TGTGCCTGTTGTATCAGGCAGGGGACGGCATACGAGCAGTACTTC. Protein: CACCIRQGTAYEQYF.

This clone came up a few times. This rearrangement joins TRBV6-1 to TRBJ2-3; maybe TRBD2 (6 bases). V lost 7 bases and J lost 4, with 15 bases in between. The CDR3 runs 14 residues. Germline values: CDR1 MNHNS, CDR2 SASEGT. The CDR3 DNA is TGTGCCAGCACCCCTGGGTCTAGCGCAGATACGCAGTATTTT. This codes for CASTPGSSADTQYF.

This clone has only a few counts. Other nucleotide sequences in the sample specify the same CDR3. V gene TRBV9 combines with J gene TRBJ2-7; the D gene is possibly TRBD1 (6 bases). Germline CDR1 is SGDLS and CDR2 is YYNGEE. The CDR3 has 15 residues. With 8 bases removed from V and 4 bases from J, the gap between germline ends came to 22 bases. In DNA form, the CDR3 reads TGTGCCAGTTTTTTCGGACAGAGGACGGCATACGAGCAGTACTTC. Its protein product is CASFFGQRTAYEQYF. Supplemented by reference TRBV9 and TRBJ2-7, the full variable domain reads DSGVTQTPKHLITATGQRVTLRCSPRSGDLSVYWYQQSLDQGLQFLIQYYNGEERAKGNILERFSAQQFPDLHSELNLSSLELGDSALYFCASFFGQRTAYEQYFGPGTRLTVT.

This clone was seen only once. V gene TRBV7-9 combines with J gene TRBJ2-1; a weak D match, TRBD1 (5 bases). The germline CDR1 and CDR2 sequences are SEHNR and FQNEAQ (reference sequence). With 2 bases removed from V and 6 bases from J, the gap between germline ends came to 17 bases. The CDR3 extends over 16 amino acids. This CDR3 is CASSLSQGRGSNEQFF. Written as DNA, the CDR3 is TGTGCCAGCAGCTTAAGTCAGGGAAGGGGATCCAATGAGCAGTTCTTC. Variable domain in full (rest from reference TRBV7-9 and TRBJ2-1): DTGVSQNPRHKITKRGQNVTFRCDPISEHNRLYWYRQTLGQGPEFLTYFQNEAQLEKSRLLSDRFSAERPKGSFSTLEIQRTEQGDSAMYLCASSLSQGRGSNEQFFGPGTRLTVL.

The rearrangement links TRBV4-2 to TRBJ2-3, with 8 bases fitting TRBD2. With 0 bases clipped from V and 4 bases from J, the junction kept 12 bases outside the gene matches. This CDR3 comprises 18 residues. The germline V gene encodes CDR1 LGHNA and CDR2 YNFKEQ. Here the CDR3 reads CASSQDHPGLEASDTQYF. CDR3 nucleotide sequence: TGTGCCAGCAGCCAAGATCATCCGGGACTAGAAGCTTCAGATACGCAGTATTTT.

This chain links TRBV5-6 with TRBJ2-1; TRBD2 is a possible D gene (5 bases). Trimming cost V 0 bases and J 13 bases, with 8 bases left between them. This CDR3 spans 11 amino acids. Germline loops: CDR1 SGHDT, CDR2 YYEEEE. The CDR3 loop is CASSLAREQFF. CDR3 bases: TGTGCCAGCAGCTTGGCTCGGGAACAGTTCTTC.

This chain links TRBV5-1 with TRBJ1-4, with 9 bases lining up with TRBD1. The ends lost 3 bases at V and 2 bases at J; junction bases unmatched: 14. CDR3 length equals 19 residues. Germline values: CDR1 SGHRS, CDR2 YFSETQ. The CDR3 region is CASSSMDRGDGATNEKLFF. CDR3 bases: TGCGCCAGCAGCTCCATGGACAGGGGAGATGGAGCGACTAATGAAAAACTGTTTTTT. Combining the CDR3 with reference TRBV5-1 and TRBJ1-4 gives the whole variable domain KAGVTQTPRYLIKTRGQQVTLSCSPISGHRSVSWYQQTPGQGLQFLFEYFSETQRNKGNFPGRFSGRQFSNSRSEMNVSTLELGDSALYLCASSSMDRGDGATNEKLFFGSGTQLSVL.

This clone was seen only a few times. The chain links TRBV19 to TRBJ1-5, with D tentatively TRBD1 (6 bases). This CDR3 comprises 17 residues. CDR1 and CDR2 from the germline V gene are LNHDA and SQIVND (reference sequence). The V and J ends lost 1 base and 4 bases respectively, with 17 bases between them. The CDR3 sequence is CASSIATAGGLNQPQHF. CDR3 in DNA: TGTGCCAGTAGTATAGCGACAGCTGGGGGCCTTAATCAGCCCCAGCATTTT.

Remarks on this clone: At the DNA level, this CDR3 is encoded by other sequences in the same sample as well. This chain uses TRBV9 with TRBJ2-7, with TRBD1 as a possible D gene (5 bases). The length of the CDR3 is 15 residues. In germline, CDR1 is SGDLS, CDR2 YYNGEE. Trimming pared 9 bases from V and 2 bases from J, leaving 21 bases between. The CDR3, as DNA: TGTGCCATCATCTTCAGACAGAGGACGGCCTACGAGCAGTACTTC. Encoded protein: CAIIFRQRTAYEQYF. Full variable domain (outside the CDR3, taken from reference TRBV9 and TRBJ2-7): DSGVTQTPKHLITATGQRVTLRCSPRSGDLSVYWYQQSLDQGLQFLIQYYNGEERAKGNILERFSAQQFPDLHSELNLSSLELGDSALYFCAIIFRQRTAYEQYFGPGTRLTVT.

This chain connects TRBV28 to TRBJ1-4; 8 bases are a match to TRBD1. There are 14 residues in the CDR3. In germline, CDR1 is MDHEN, CDR2 SYDVKM. Unmatched junction bases numbered 1, after V lost 4 bases and J lost 3 bases. DNA of the CDR3: TGTGCCAGCAGTTCGACAGGGGCTAATGAAAAACTGTTTTTT. It translates to CASSSTGANEKLFF.

J is TRBJ2-7 and V is TRBV9; a weak D match, TRBD1 (6 bases). The CDR3 spans 15 residues. V was trimmed by 10 bases and J by 4 bases, leaving 24 bases between them. In germline, CDR1 is SGDLS, CDR2 YYNGEE. The chain's CDR3 is CACIFKQGTAYEQYF. The CDR3 bases are TGTGCCTGTATTTTCAAGCAGGGGACGGCATACGAGCAGTACTTC.

Of note for this clone: This sample also contains other DNA sequences that code for the same CDR3. V usage is TRBV9 and J usage is TRBJ2-7; D perhaps matches TRBD1 (6 bases). The V gene's germline CDR1 is SGDLS and CDR2 YYNGEE. Between the trimmed V and J ends, which lost 10 bases and 2 bases, there was a span of 22 bases. The CDR3 extends over 15 amino acids. The DNA of the CDR3 is TGTGCCTGTTGTTTCGGGCAGGGGACGGCCTACGAGCAGTACTTC. It translates to CACCFGQGTAYEQYF.

This chain links TRBV10-3 with TRBJ1-2; 10 nucleotides agree with TRBD1. J gave up 12 bases and V 10 bases, and 14 bases lay outside the gene matches. This CDR3 has 13 amino acids. Germline V CDR1 and CDR2: ENHRY, SYGVKD. As DNA, the CDR3 is TGTGCCACCTTACCGACAGGGGGCATAAAGAACACCTTC. This gives the protein CATLPTGGIKNTF.

V gene TRBV9 combines with J gene TRBJ2-5, with TRBD1 matching over 8 bases. The DNA end is a closer match to TRBJ2-7, so the J assignment may be wrong. The CDR3 runs 15 residues. Germline-derived CDR1 and CDR2 are SGDLS and YYNGEE. CDR3 DNA sequence: TGTGCCAGCATCATCAGACAGGGGACGGCCTACGAGCAGTACTTC. It encodes CASIIRQGTAYEQYF.

The gene calls are TRBV27 and TRBJ2-7, with 9 bases lining up with TRBD1. This CDR3 is built from 15 residues. With 6 bases clipped from V and 2 bases from J, the junction kept 8 bases outside the gene matches. Looked up from germline, CDR1 is MNHEY and CDR2 is SMNVEV (reference sequence). The CDR3 loop reads CASSPGTGITYEQYF. The CDR3 nucleotides are TGTGCCAGCAGCCCAGGGACAGGGATAACCTACGAGCAGTACTTC.